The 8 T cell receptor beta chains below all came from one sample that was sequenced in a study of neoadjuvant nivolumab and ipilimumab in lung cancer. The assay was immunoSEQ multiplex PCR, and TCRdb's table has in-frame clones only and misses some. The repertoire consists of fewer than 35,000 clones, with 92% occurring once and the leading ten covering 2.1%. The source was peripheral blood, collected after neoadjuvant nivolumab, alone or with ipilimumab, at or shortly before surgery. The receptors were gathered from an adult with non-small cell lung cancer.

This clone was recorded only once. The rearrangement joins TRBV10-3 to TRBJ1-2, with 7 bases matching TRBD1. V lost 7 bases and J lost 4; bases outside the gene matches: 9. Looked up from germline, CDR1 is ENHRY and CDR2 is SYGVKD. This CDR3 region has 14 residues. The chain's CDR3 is CAITSTGSTYGYTF. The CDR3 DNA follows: TGTGCCATCACTTCGACAGGGTCCACCTATGGCTACACCTTC.

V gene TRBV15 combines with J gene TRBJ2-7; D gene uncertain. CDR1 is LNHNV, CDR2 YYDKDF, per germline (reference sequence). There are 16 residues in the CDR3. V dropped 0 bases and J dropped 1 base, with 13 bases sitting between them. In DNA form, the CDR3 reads TGTGCCACCAGCAGAGATTGGCTCGAAGGTTCCTACGAGCAGTACTTC. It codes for CATSRDWLEGSYEQYF.

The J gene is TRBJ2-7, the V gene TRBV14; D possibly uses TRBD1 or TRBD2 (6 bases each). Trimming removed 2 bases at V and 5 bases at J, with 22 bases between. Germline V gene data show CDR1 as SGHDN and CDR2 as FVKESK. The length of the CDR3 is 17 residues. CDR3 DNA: TGTGCCAGCAGCCAACCGAACTTGTTCGGGAGACAGGACGAGCAGTACTTC. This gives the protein CASSQPNLFGRQDEQYF.

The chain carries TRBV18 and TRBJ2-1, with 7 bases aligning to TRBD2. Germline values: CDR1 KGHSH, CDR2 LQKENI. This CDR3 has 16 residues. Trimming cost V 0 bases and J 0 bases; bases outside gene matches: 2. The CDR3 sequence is CASSPPAGDSYNEQFF. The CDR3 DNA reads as TGTGCCAGCTCACCACCCGCGGGAGACTCCTACAATGAGCAGTTCTTC.

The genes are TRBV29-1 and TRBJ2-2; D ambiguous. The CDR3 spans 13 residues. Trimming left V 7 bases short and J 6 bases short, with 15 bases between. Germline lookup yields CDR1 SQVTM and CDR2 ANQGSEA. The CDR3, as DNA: TGCAGCGCCGCAAAGACCCAGGCCGGGGAGCTGTTTTTT. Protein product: CSAAKTQAGELFF.

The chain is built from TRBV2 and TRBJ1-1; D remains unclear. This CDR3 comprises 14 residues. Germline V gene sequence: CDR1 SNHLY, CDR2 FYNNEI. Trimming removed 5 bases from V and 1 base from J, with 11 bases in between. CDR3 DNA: TGTGCCAGCAGTCCCCTATTGGGGAACACTGAAGCTTTCTTT. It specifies CASSPLLGNTEAFF.

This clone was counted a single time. In nucleotides, the CDR3 is TGTGCCAGCAGTTTGAGCGCAGGGGCTATCTACGAGCAGTACTTC. It encodes CASSLSAGAIYEQYF. The rearrangement links TRBV27 to TRBJ2-7, with D perhaps TRBD1 (6 bases). V was clipped by 3 bases and J by 3 bases, with 15 bases between them. Germline V lookup: CDR1 MNHEY, CDR2 SMNVEV (reference sequence). The CDR3 length is 15 residues.

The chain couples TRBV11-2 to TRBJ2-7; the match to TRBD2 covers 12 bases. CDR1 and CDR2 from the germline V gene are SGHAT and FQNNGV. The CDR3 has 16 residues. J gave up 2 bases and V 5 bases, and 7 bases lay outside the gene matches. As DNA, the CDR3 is TGTGCCAGCAGCGTCTCGGGACTAGCGGGTACCTACGAGCAGTACTTC. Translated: CASSVSGLAGTYEQYF.